This entry is about one T cell receptor beta chain. Its binding antigen is unknown. No much larger clone is present one base from it, and per-base qualities are unavailable. This entry is derived from a study of cytomegalovirus exposure and HLA in healthy donors (TCRdb year 2017). Concerning the study at large: According to a later analysis, the approximately 120 validation repertoires were produced on the same platform as the 666 repertoires of the first cohort. The study aimed to test whether cataloging public T cell receptors could reveal signatures of past pathogen exposure. Besides the first cohort of under 700 subjects, a separate validation cohort made up of roughly 120 different subjects was used. To predict cytomegalovirus infection status, the study brought together high-throughput TCR immunosequencing, statistical association of individual TCRs with disease status, and machine learning.

The donors belonged to the validation cohort of over a hundred subjects, which was separate from the approximately 700-subject first cohort. The germline V gene encodes CDR1 SEHNR and CDR2 FQNEAQ (reference sequence). Cut back by 5 bases and 9 bases, the V and J ends lie 19 bases apart. The CDR3, from cysteine to phenylalanine, totals 14 residues. The only DNA kept is the CDR3, 42 bases in frame from the first base. The library came from the immunoSEQ multiplex PCR assay. Processing in the source paper ran as follows. A statistical classification framework was built to diagnose cytomegalovirus status from the catalog of TCR beta chain sequences. Drawn from immuneACCESS, this table holds only the in-frame rearrangements with V and J called that TCRdb kept. Clones are partly lost; checked studies trace under half to an unresolved V gene and leave the rest unexplained. The V and J calls and clone size come from that table; D and trimming were worked out from the DNA. The sample table holds fewer than 75,000 clones, of which roughly 92% were seen once. About 1.9% of the sample rests with the top ten.

What the work shows at the level of the full study, not this receptor alone: In vitro tests confirmed that a few of the cytomegalovirus-associated TCR beta chains recognize cytomegalovirus antigens. While some public TCRs were present in many individuals, most TCR sequences turned up only very rarely across donors. The authors suggested that the approach could potentially be extended to other disease states and immunological phenotypes. The study gave a list of under 200 TCR beta chains associated with cytomegalovirus. In a later analysis, TCRs clustered in the first cohort were found to also tend to co-occur in the 120 or so validation repertoires, with approximately 94% of cluster scores above 0. The classifier was reported to diagnose cytomegalovirus status with high specificity and sensitivity in both the original cohort and the validation cohort. A later analysis lacked HLA typing for the validation cohort, so it scored co-occurrence in that cohort across all 110 or so repertoires.

The TCR was taken from a woman younger than 30 in good health and CMV-seropositive. The sequence is built from TRBV7-9 and TRBJ1-2; TRBD1 is perhaps the D gene, given 5 matching bases. Sequenced sample: PBMCs. The CDR3 in this case is CASSINSPGGRYTF. At the DNA level, the sequence is TGTGCCAGCAGCATTAACTCGCCCGGGGGTCGCTACACCTTC.